This TCR beta chain was captured by sequencing in a study of OX40 agonist ivuxolimab in advanced cancers. The data were produced by immunoSEQ multiplex PCR, yet TCRdb's version contains in-frame clones alone and is incomplete. The table lists approximately 70,000 clones, roughly 86% of them singletons. From germline, CDR1 is LGHNT and CDR2 FRNRAP. The CDR3 sequence is 16 residues long. The V and J ends lost 2 bases and 5 bases, in that order; junction bases with no gene match: 7. The TCR sequence derives from an adult with an advanced solid tumor such as melanoma, head and neck, liver or kidney cancer. The source material was CD4+ or CD8+ T cells sorted from blood, sampled in a trial of the OX40 agonist ivuxolimab. The chain carries TRBV12-5 and TRBJ1-1; the match to TRBD1 covers 11 bases. CDR3 residues: CASGLPRTGGETEAFF. Written as DNA, the CDR3 is TGTGCTAGTGGTTTGCCGAGGACAGGGGGCGAAACTGAAGCTTTCTTT.